These 14 T cell receptor beta chains were sequenced from one sample in a study of Tregs in tolerant kidney transplant recipients. Sequencing was performed with immunoSEQ multiplex PCR; in TCRdb, only in-frame clones are kept and a portion is missing. The sample consists of under 300,000 clones, about 80% of them appearing once. The sequenced sample consisted of CD4+ T cells from blood. The receptors were sampled from a human donor in good health.

The gene calls are TRBV11-2 and TRBJ2-7; D gene unclear. Trimming stripped 0 bases from V and 5 bases from J, with 20 bases between. Germline CDR1 and CDR2: SGHAT and FQNNGV. The CDR3 has 17 amino acids. For the CDR3, the DNA is TGTGCCAGCAGCTTAGAGTTTCCAAGGGCTGGGTCCCACGAGCAGTACTTC. Amino acid sequence: CASSLEFPRAGSHEQYF.

Here the CDR3 reads CASSPTGGVDTQYF. CDR3 nucleotide sequence: TGTGCCAGTAGCCCGACAGGGGGCGTGGATACGCAGTATTTT. V usage is TRBV19 and J usage is TRBJ2-3, with TRBD1 identical over 10 bases. V shed 6 bases and J 6 bases; nucleotides not matched to a gene: 6. CDR1 LNHDA and CDR2 SQIVND come from the germline V gene (reference sequence). CDR3 size: 14 residues.

This sequence joins TRBV6-1 and TRBJ1-6; tentatively, D is TRBD1 (5 bases). CDR1 and CDR2 from the germline V gene are MNHNS and SASEGT. Trimming stripped 10 bases from V and 6 bases from J, with 19 bases between. This CDR3 comprises 15 residues. CDR3 residues: CATSGTPDGNSPLHF. Written as DNA, the CDR3 is TGTGCCACCTCCGGGACCCCAGACGGTAATTCACCCCTCCACTTT.

A few counts support this clone. The chain combines TRBV9 with TRBJ2-7; D is possibly TRBD1 or TRBD2 (5 bases each). The V gene lost 3 bases and the J gene lost 0 bases, with 16 bases spanning the gap. The germline CDR1 and CDR2 sequences are SGDLS and YYNGEE. The CDR3 runs 16 residues. The DNA for the CDR3 is TGTGCCAGCAGCGGGCCGGGGACCGCAAGCTCCTACGAGCAGTACTTC. Its protein is CASSGPGTASSYEQYF.

The chain joins TRBV13 to TRBJ2-7; the D gene is possibly TRBD2 (5 bases). Trimming pared 0 bases from V and 5 bases from J, leaving 14 bases between. The CDR3 is made up of 15 amino acids. Per the germline V gene, CDR1 is PRHDT and CDR2 is FYEKMQ (reference sequence). CDR3 region: CASSLGGLPYHEQYF. Here the CDR3 DNA reads TGTGCCAGCAGCTTAGGAGGACTTCCCTATCACGAGCAGTACTTC.

The rearrangement links TRBV6-5 to TRBJ1-4, with D tentatively TRBD1 (6 bases). V was cut by 6 bases and J by 7 bases, with 9 bases left in between. Germline loops: CDR1 MNHEY, CDR2 SVGAGI. The CDR3 contains 12 residues. This CDR3 reads CASRGQLEKLFF. The CDR3 DNA follows: TGTGCCAGCAGGGGACAACTTGAAAAACTGTTTTTT.

The J gene is TRBJ1-5, the V gene TRBV19; D may be TRBD1 (5 bases). Germline CDR1 and CDR2: LNHDA and SQIVND (reference sequence). This CDR3 contains 14 residues. V shed 4 bases and J shed 9 bases, with 16 bases lying between them. CDR3 sequence: CASSTLTGVGPQHF. CDR3 bases: TGTGCCAGTAGTACCCTAACAGGTGTCGGGCCCCAGCATTTT.

The genes are TRBV2 and TRBJ1-2; a possible D gene is TRBD1 (5 bases). Looked up from germline, CDR1 is SNHLY and CDR2 is FYNNEI. The CDR3 extends over 14 amino acids. The V gene lost 4 bases and the J gene lost 8 bases, with 17 bases spanning the gap. DNA of the CDR3: TGTGCCAGCAGTGGTCAGGGAGGGGAGTTCGGCTACACCTTC. This translates into CASSGQGGEFGYTF.

The rearrangement uses TRBV5-4 and TRBJ1-1; no definite D call. The V gene lost 4 bases and the J gene lost 5 bases, with 9 bases spanning the gap. The CDR3 runs 12 residues. Germline CDR1 SGHNT, CDR2 YYREEE (reference sequence). CDR3 loop: CASSQVGTEAFF. The CDR3 nucleotides read TGTGCCAGCAGCCAGGTGGGGACTGAAGCTTTCTTT.

This clone was detected only a few times. The V gene is TRBV7-3, the J gene TRBJ1-6, with D uncertain. Trimming stripped 4 bases from V and 7 bases from J, with 5 bases between. Germline values: CDR1 SGHTA, CDR2 FQGTGA. The length of the CDR3 is 12 residues. The CDR3 DNA reads as TGTGCCAGCAGCTCGGGGAATTCACCCCTCCACTTT. Its translation: CASSSGNSPLHF.

V usage is TRBV2 and J usage is TRBJ2-7, with a weak D call TRBD2 (6 bases). The germline V gene encodes CDR1 SNHLY and CDR2 FYNNEI. V was cut by 4 bases and J by 6 bases, with 13 bases left in between. The CDR3 is 13 residues long. CDR3 nucleotide sequence: TGTGCCAGCAGTGTTAATTGGGGGGTCGAGCAGTACTTC. Its translation: CASSVNWGVEQYF.

For the CDR3, the DNA is TGTGCCAGCAGCCAACAAACAGGGGACTACGAGCAGTACTTC. Its protein is CASSQQTGDYEQYF. The gene calls are TRBV7-2 and TRBJ2-7, with 7 bases that match TRBD1. Trimming at V came to 5 bases and at J to 3 bases, leaving 7 bases not matched to a gene. The CDR3 is made up of 14 amino acids. Germline V gene data show CDR1 as SGHTA and CDR2 as FQGNSA.

This clone was counted a few times. This chain joins TRBV7-8 and TRBJ1-2, with TRBD1 matching 7 bases. The V segment lost 1 base and the J segment 4 bases; nucleotides outside the gene matches: 15. The CDR3 is made up of 18 amino acids. Germline values: CDR1 SGHVS, CDR2 FQNEAQ. The CDR3, as DNA: TGTGCCAGCAGCTTAGTTGTTTTTGTCCCAGGGGGTTTCTATGGCTACACCTTC. This encodes CASSLVVFVPGGFYGYTF.

This rearrangement joins TRBV18 to TRBJ2-3; no clear D gene. The CDR3 extends over 16 amino acids. Per the germline V gene, CDR1 is KGHSH and CDR2 is LQKENI. V was cut by 5 bases and J by 2 bases, with 17 bases left in between. In DNA, the CDR3 is TGTGCCAGCTCAAATGGGGAAAACAGCCACACAGATACGCAGTATTTT. Its translation is CASSNGENSHTDTQYF.